The rows below give T cell receptor beta chains drawn from one sample of a study of glioma-infiltrating T cells after dendritic cell vaccination. Only in-frame clones appear in the TCRdb table, and some are missing; sequencing was by immunoSEQ multiplex PCR. Here the sample spans about 82,000 clones, 70% to 90% being singletons. This specimen was blood, taken before dendritic cell vaccination. These receptors were taken from a human donor with glioblastoma. CDR3s include the opening cysteine and the closing phenylalanine or tryptophan. Fields, in order: V gene, CDR3 length, clone size, CDR3 protein. A row's size may be missing; if present it is once, few, many or a size class.

TRBV9,14,NA,CASSVGNFFDTQYF
TRBV5-1,14,NA,CASSPGQGNQPQHF
TRBV30,16,NA,CAWSRKGQDTNYGYTF
TRBV25-1,14,once,CASRGQGTNTEAFF
TRBV7-9,17,NA,CASSRLGADATNEKLFF
TRBV1,14,NA,CIRTGRESNQPQHF
TRBV7-2,15,NA,CASSLVGLAEETQYF
TRBV6-1,16,NA,CASSEDQIGLNTEAFF
TRBV11-1,14,NA,CASSESRRRSEQFF
TRBV4-1,18,NA,CASSQERGLASPYNEQFF
TRBV28,14,NA,CASSLVSYNYGYTF
TRBV6-5,12,NA,CATGQYSYEQYF
TRBV9,15,NA,CASSVGQDAGYGYTF
TRBV6-5,15,NA,CASRESGQGKETQYF
TRBV6-1,14,NA,CASSGSPLGHGYTF
TRBV7-9,15,NA,CASSRGDDSSYEQYF
TRBV5-1,16,NA,CASSYPRGSNTGELFF
TRBV11-3,15,NA,CASSLTGKGNTEAFF
TRBV14,11,NA,CASSSSSKQYF
TRBV6-5,14,once,CASSLSDPNYGYTF
TRBV27,11,once,CASRGTEEQYF
TRBV5-5,13,NA,CASSYDDSYGYTF
TRBV5-5,15,NA,CASSSIRGAIYEQYF
TRBV6-6,13,NA,CASSYSRPSEQYF
TRBV27,15,NA,CASSLSARADTEAFF
TRBV5-1,15,NA,CASSFTIGGSYEQYF
TRBV30,19,NA,CAWSVPPRSGRNSNQPQHF
TRBV7-9,14,NA,CASRGSGTYNEQFF
TRBV5-1,14,NA,CASSRDRGPYEQYF
TRBV5-1,14,NA,CASSPERSTDTQYF
TRBV13,15,NA,CASSTWGGAKNIQYF
TRBV9,16,NA,CASSAARVTSTDTQYF
TRBV18,14,once,CASSPGQVSYEQYF
TRBV6-1,13,NA,CASSPRQGDGYTF
TRBV28,18,NA,CASSFTGGRGGGANVLTF
TRBV5-6,14,NA,CASSPPGGSTEAFF
TRBV7-3,17,NA,CASSPPGQGVWNQPQHF
TRBV7-2,14,NA,CASSLARYTGELFF
TRBV29-1,14,NA,CSVVRGGRVETQYF
TRBV18,14,NA,CASSSTGGNTEAFF
TRBV10-3,14,once,CAISEDRNTGELFF
TRBV30,15,once,CAWSPPAGTGVGYTF
TRBV5-1,16,NA,CASSLTNSLAGYEQYF
TRBV5-1,16,NA,CASSLDGTSGTHEQYF
TRBV6-5,15,NA,CASSYTGQGVYGYTF
TRBV5-4,16,once,CASSSPPGQGGNTIYF